The clone carrying this T cell receptor beta chain was observed once. Antigen specificity is unknown. The data stem from a study of T cell responses to AZD1222 COVID-19 vaccine. Study-wide results and caveats: Donors were largely white British and mainly female; clonal diversity was possibly underestimated. Epitopes outside B.1.351 and B.1.1.7 mutated regions reportedly drew nearly half of spike TCRs. Among those given AZD1222, only five or six were seropositive at baseline.

Generated by immunoSEQ multiplex PCR, the TCRdb table keeps only in-frame clones and is missing some. The sample shows some 110,000 clones, 93% of them seen only once. This sequence originates from an adult in good health. Sequences were derived from peripheral blood, sampled on day 0 of AZD1222 vaccination.

The CDR3 sequence: CASSVDGGRQPQHF. In DNA form, the CDR3 reads TGTGCCAGCAGCGTAGACGGCGGCCGGCAGCCCCAGCATTTT. The gene calls are TRBV9 and TRBJ1-5; D uncertain. This CDR3 is built from 14 residues. CDR1 and CDR2 from the germline V gene are SGDLS and YYNGEE. Trimming cost V 0 bases and J 7 bases, with 11 bases left between them.